The clone carrying this T cell receptor (beta chain) has just a few counts. V shed 9 bases and J shed 3 bases, with 17 bases lying between them. The CDR3 has 14 residues. The authors amplified TCR beta CDR3 regions, and they did so from RNA transcripts for repertoire sequencing. The workflow started with a first-round RT-PCR run with HTBI primers and then moved on to a second-round multiplex PCR. In TCRdb, the multiplex PCR reads were re-called with MiXCR into one record per CDR3 protein. The repertoire holds about 400,000 distinct CDR3 sequences, with around 19% as singletons. This entry belongs to a study of Graves' ophthalmopathy and Graves' hyperthyroidism. Overall study: The blood sample was drawn at first diagnosis and before any treatment.

The receptor's source is a woman between 18 and 29 years old with Graves' ophthalmopathy. The genes are TRBV12-3 or TRBV12-4 and TRBJ2-5; D is unresolved. Sequencing was carried out using peripheral blood. The CDR3, as DNA: TGTGCCAGTTTCTCGACGTTGAATAAAGAGACCCAGTACTTC. This encodes CASFSTLNKETQYF.